The rows below give T cell receptor beta chains drawn from one sample of a study of graft-versus-host responses after intestinal transplantation. TCRdb's table, derived via immunoSEQ multiplex PCR, lists solely in-frame clones and lacks some. This sample carries about 110,000 clones, approximately 86% of them seen once, and the ten largest clones take roughly 0.71%. Their specific antigens are unknown. Source: unstimulated CD4+ T cells sorted from spleen or lymph node cells, taken before transplant. Receptors originate from a human donor who was the organ donor for an intestinal transplant. The CDR3 runs from the conserved cysteine through the conserved F or W. Clone size, where shown, is once, few, many, or a class for clones that have expanded.

abundance,v_gene,CDR3aa
NA,TRBV5-1,CASSLTPTYEQYF
NA,TRBV7-9,CASSLAYQETQYF
NA,TRBV6-5,CASSYDEAGEGEQYF
NA,TRBV2,CATGLAGGPSTDTQYF
NA,TRBV5-1,CASSQDRGGDEQYF
NA,TRBV5-4,CASSLGQIYEQYF
NA,TRBV7-3,CASSLGAGVGEQFF
NA,TRBV27,CASRGVQETQYF
NA,TRBV6-1,CASITGGFSDIQYF
NA,TRBV9,CASSVGTGGADTEAFF
NA,TRBV7-3,CASSLTGSANTEAFF
NA,TRBV19,CASSNYGGTKETQYF
NA,TRBV4-1,CASSRPTVSSSGNTIYF
NA,TRBV5-3,CARSLGGSSSHTQYF
NA,TRBV11-2,CASSFREGEQYF
few,TRBV5-1,CASSFTQFTDTQYF
NA,TRBV9,CASSVGTGRTDTQYF
NA,TRBV30,CAWSVMREAGGYTF
NA,TRBV5-1,CASSFDQSNSPLHF
NA,TRBV28,CASNQWGTSSYNEQFF
NA,TRBV5-1,CASSSGTSQETQYF
NA,TRBV4-1,CASSQGRGRGTDTQYF
NA,TRBV18,CASSPPSWTVLNTEAFF
NA,TRBV18,CASSPTGGDTQYF